This entry features one T cell receptor beta chain sequence. No antigen is known for it. No quality values exist for individual bases; no much larger clone is one base distant. V sheds 2 bases and J sheds 1 base, leaving 9 bases between their ends. CDR1 and CDR2 are drawn from the germline V gene: SGHRS, YFSETQ. From the cysteine up to the phenylalanine, the CDR3 has a length of 14 residues. Just the 42-base CDR3 DNA is kept, in frame starting at base 1. The sample comes from a study of T-cell reconstitution after alpha-beta-depleted transplantation in children (dated by TCRdb to about 2016). Regarding the complete study: Using TCR repertoire profiling, the study quantitatively followed how T-cell immune reconstitution unfolded in children after TCRalphabeta/CD19-depleted allogeneic hematopoietic cell transplantation.

Libraries were built with PCR. The data were produced on an Illumina HiSeq 2500. TCR libraries were prepared with molecular barcoding, using unique molecular identifiers to normalize TCRbeta repertoire quantification. Clones were called with MiXCR by TCRdb after fastp trimmed the public reads at Q25, and only in-frame beta chains were retained. Rows are unified per CDR3 protein, each entry keeping the most common DNA and genes. Present in this sample are roughly 610,000 distinct CDR3 sequences, about 10% of which were seen just once. 3.5% to 5% of the sample is taken by the ten largest. This clonotype originated in a human donor who donated a stem cell graft to a child with acute myeloid leukemia. The sample consisted of PBMCs from the stem cell graft donor, taken from the stem cell graft. The sequence is built from TRBV5-1 and TRBJ1-1, with a weak D call of TRBD1 (6 bases match). CDR3 region: CASSFVGGNTEAFF. The DNA reads as follows: TGCGCCAGCAGCTTCGTAGGGGGGAACACTGAAGCTTTCTTT.